Given below is one T cell receptor (beta chain) in context. What it binds is not known. This record belongs to a study of chemoradiotherapy in HPV16-positive cancers. Study conclusions and caveats: Candidate HPV-specific clones and E7-related TCR motifs grew in tumor during treatment.

The assay was immunoSEQ multiplex PCR, and TCRdb's table has in-frame clones only and misses some. The sample lists about 53,000 clones, about 88% occurring once. The CDR3 consists of 14 residues. Per the germline V gene, CDR1 is LNHNV and CDR2 is YYDKDF (reference sequence). V shed 4 bases, J shed 7 bases, and the junction held 4 bases outside the gene matches. The specimen was blood, collected from a patient who underwent chemoradiotherapy. The gene calls are TRBV15 and TRBJ1-6; 7 bases are a match to TRBD1. The clonotype was recovered from a human donor with HPV-associated anogenital cancer. The CDR3: CATSTGQTNSPLHF. The CDR3 DNA is TGTGCCACCAGCACGGGACAGACGAATTCACCCCTCCACTTT.